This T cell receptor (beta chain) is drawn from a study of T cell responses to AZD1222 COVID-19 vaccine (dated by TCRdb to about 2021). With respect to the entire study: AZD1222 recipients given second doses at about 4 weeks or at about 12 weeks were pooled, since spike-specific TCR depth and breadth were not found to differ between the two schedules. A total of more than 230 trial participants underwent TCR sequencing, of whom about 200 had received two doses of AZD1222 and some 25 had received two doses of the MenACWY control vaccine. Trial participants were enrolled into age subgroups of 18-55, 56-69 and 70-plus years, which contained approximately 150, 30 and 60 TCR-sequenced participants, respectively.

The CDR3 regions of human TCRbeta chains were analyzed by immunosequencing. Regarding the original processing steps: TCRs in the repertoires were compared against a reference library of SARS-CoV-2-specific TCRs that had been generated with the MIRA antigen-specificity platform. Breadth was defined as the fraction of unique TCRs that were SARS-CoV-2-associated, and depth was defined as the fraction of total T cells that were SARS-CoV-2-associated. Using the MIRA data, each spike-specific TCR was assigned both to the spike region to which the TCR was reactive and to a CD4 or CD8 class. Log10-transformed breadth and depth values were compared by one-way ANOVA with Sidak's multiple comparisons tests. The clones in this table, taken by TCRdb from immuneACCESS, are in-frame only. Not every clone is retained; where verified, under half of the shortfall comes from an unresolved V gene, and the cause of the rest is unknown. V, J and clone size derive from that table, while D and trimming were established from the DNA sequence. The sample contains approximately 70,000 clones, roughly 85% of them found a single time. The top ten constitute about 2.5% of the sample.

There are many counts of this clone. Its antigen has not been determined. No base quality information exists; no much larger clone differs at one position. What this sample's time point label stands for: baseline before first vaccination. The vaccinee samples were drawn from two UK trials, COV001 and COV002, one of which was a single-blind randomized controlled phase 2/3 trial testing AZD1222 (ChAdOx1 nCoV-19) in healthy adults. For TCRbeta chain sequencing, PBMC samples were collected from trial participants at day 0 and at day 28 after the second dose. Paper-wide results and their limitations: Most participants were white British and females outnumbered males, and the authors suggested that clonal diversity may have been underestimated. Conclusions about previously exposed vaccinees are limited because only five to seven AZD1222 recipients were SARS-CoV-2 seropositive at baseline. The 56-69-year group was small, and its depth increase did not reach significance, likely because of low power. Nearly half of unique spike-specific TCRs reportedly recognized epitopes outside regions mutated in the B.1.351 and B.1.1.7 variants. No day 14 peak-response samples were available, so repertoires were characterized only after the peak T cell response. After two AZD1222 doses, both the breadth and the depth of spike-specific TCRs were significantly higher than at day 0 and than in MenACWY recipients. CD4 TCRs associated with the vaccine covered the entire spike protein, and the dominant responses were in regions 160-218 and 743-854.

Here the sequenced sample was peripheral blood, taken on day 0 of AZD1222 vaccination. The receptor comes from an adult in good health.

The sequenced DNA is TGTGCCAGCTCACCGGGACTAGCGGAGTACGAGCAGTACTTC. Its translation reads: CASSPGLAEYEQYF. The sequence joins TRBV18 to TRBJ2-7; 11 of the junction bases match TRBD2. There are 14 amino acids in the CDR3, from cysteine to phenylalanine inclusive. Only the CDR3 DNA is retained, 42 bases long and in frame from the first base. Relative to germline, V is missing 3 bases and J is missing 4 bases, with 2 bases of the junction outside any gene match. CDR1 KGHSH and CDR2 LQKENI are derived from the germline V gene.